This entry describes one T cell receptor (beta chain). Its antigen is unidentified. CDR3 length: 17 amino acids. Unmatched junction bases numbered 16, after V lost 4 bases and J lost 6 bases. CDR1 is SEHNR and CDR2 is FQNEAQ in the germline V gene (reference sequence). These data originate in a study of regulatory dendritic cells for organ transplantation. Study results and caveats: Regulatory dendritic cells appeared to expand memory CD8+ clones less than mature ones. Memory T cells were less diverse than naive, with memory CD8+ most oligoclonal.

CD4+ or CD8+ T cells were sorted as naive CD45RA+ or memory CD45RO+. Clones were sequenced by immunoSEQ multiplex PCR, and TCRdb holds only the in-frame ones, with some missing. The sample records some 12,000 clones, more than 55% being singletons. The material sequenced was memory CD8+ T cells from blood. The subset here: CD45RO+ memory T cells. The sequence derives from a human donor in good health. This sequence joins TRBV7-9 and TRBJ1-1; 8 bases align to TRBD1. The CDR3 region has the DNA TGTGCCAGCAGCTCCCACGAGGTTCAGGGGGCGCGATCTGAAGCTTTCTTT. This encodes CASSSHEVQGARSEAFF. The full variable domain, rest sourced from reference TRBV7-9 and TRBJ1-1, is DTGVSQNPRHKITKRGQNVTFRCDPISEHNRLYWYRQTLGQGPEFLTYFQNEAQLEKSRLLSDRFSAERPKGSFSTLEIQRTEQGDSAMYLCASSSHEVQGARSEAFFGQGTRLTVV.